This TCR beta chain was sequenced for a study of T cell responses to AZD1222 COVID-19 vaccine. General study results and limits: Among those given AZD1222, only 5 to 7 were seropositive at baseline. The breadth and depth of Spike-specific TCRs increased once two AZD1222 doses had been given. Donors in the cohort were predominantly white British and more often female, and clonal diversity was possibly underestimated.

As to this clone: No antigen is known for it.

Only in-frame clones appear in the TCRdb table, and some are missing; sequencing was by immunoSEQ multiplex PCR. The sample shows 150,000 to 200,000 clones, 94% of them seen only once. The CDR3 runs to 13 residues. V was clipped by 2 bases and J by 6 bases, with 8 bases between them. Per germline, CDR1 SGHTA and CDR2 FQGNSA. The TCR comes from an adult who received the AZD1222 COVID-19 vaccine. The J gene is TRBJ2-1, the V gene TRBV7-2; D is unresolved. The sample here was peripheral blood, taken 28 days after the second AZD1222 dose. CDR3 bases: TGTGCCAGCAGCTTATACTGGTCCAATGAGCAGTTCTTC. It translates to CASSLYWSNEQFF.